This T cell receptor (beta chain) derives from a study of vaccination effects on CD4 cells after COVID-19. Study details: Two-dose BNT162b2 or mRNA-1273 vaccination was given to participants. Study-wide points: Clones from infection and from vaccination both contracted markedly late after vaccination.

Antigen-specific CD4+ T cells were expanded (with viral peptide pools) by the ViraFEST assay ahead of sequencing. Subsequent to a culture period of 10 to 11 days, CD4+ T cells were isolated. Nobody among the vaccine recipients had prior SARS-CoV-2 infection (nucleocapsid antibodies were negative). Peptides at about 9.9 ug/ml and IL-2 at 10 IU/ml were added to around 2 million PBMC per well. Comment on this clone: The antigen remains unidentified.

Assay: immunoSEQ multiplex PCR; the TCRdb copy retains only in-frame clones and omits some. Among tens of thousands of clones, 70% to 80% were seen once, and the ten largest hold 2.5% to 3%. With V trimmed by 5 bases and J by 1 base, 1 base remained unmatched. Looked up from germline, CDR1 is SGHTA and CDR2 is FQGTGA. The CDR3 extends over 13 amino acids. This TCR derives from a human donor who received a COVID-19 vaccine. The chain employs TRBV7-3 and TRBJ1-1, with 7 nucleotides matching TRBD1. Sequencing used CD4+ T cells from PBMCs cultured with HCoV-NL63 spike peptides, obtained before COVID-19 vaccination. The CDR3 nucleotides read TGTGCCAGCAGCGACAGGGCGAACACTGAAGCTTTCTTT. Protein product: CASSDRANTEAFF.